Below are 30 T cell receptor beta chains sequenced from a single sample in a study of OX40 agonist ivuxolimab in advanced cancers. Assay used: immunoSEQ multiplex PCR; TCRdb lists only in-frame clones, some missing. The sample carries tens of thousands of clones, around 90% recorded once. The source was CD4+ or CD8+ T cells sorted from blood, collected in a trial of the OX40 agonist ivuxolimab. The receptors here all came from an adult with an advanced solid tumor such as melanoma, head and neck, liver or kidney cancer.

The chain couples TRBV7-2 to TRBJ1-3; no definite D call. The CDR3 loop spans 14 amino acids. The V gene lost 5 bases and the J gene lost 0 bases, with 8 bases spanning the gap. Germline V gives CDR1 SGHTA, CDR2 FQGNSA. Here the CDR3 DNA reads TGTGCCAGCAGCCTACTCTCCTCTGGAAACACCATATATTTT. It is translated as CASSLLSSGNTIYF.

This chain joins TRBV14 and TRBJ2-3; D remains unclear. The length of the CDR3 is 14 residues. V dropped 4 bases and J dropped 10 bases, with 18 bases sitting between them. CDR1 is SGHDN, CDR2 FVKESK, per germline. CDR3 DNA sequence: TGTGCCAGCAGCCTCCGTTTGCGGAACGATGCGCAGTATTTT. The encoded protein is CASSLRLRNDAQYF. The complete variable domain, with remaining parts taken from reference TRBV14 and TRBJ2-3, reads EAGVTQFPSHSVIEKGQTVTLRCDPISGHDNLYWYRRVMGKEIKFLLHFVKESKQDESGMPNNRFLAERTGGTYSTLKVQPAELEDSGVYFCASSLRLRNDAQYFGPGTRLTVL.

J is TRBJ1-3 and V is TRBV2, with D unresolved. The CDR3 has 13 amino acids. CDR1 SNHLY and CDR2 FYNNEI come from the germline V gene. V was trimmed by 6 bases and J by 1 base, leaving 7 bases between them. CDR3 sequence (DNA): TGTGCCAGCAGGGGAGGGTCTGGAAACACCATATATTTT. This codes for CASRGGSGNTIYF.

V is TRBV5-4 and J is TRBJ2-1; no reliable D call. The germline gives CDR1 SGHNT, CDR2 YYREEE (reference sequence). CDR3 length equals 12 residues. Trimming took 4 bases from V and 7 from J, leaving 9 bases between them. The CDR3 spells CASSLESNEQFF. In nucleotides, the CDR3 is TGTGCCAGCAGCCTCGAGTCTAATGAGCAGTTCTTC. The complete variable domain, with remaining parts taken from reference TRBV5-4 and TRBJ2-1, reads ETGVTQSPTHLIKTRGQQVTLRCSSQSGHNTVSWYQQALGQGPQFIFQYYREEENGRGNFPPRFSGLQFPNYSSELNVNALELDDSALYLCASSLESNEQFFGPGTRLTVL.

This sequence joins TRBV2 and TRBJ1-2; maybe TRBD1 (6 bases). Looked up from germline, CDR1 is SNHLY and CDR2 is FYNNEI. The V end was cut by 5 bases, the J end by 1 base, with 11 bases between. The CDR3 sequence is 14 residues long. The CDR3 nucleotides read TGTGCCAGCAGTCCGGGACACGTTAACTATGGCTACACCTTC. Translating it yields CASSPGHVNYGYTF.

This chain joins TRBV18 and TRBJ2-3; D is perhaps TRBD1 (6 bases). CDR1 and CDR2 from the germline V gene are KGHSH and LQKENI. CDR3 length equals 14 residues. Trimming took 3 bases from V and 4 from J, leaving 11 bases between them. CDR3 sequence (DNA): TGTGCCAGCTCACCGGGGGCTGTATCAGATACGCAGTATTTT. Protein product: CASSPGAVSDTQYF.

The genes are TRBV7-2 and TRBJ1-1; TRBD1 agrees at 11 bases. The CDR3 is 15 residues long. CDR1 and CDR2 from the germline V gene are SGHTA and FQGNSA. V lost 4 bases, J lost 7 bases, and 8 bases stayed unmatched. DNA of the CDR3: TGTGCCAGCAGCTCCGGGACAGGGGGTAGAAATGAAGCTTTCTTT. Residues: CASSSGTGGRNEAFF.

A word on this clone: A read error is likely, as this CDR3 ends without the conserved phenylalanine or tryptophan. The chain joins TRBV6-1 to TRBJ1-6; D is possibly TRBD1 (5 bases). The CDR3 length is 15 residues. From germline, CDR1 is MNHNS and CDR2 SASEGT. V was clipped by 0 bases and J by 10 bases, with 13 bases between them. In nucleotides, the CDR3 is TGTGCCAGCAGTGAAGCGCCGGGGGGAGGATCACCCCTCCACCTT. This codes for CASSEAPGGGSPLHL.

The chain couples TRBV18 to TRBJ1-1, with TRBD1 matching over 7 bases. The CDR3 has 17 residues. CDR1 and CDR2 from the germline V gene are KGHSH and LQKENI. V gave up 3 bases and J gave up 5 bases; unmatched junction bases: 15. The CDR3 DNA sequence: TGTGCCAGCTCACCCCGGATTCAGGGGGGGCAGGGGACTGAAGCTTTCTTT. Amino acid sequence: CASSPRIQGGQGTEAFF.

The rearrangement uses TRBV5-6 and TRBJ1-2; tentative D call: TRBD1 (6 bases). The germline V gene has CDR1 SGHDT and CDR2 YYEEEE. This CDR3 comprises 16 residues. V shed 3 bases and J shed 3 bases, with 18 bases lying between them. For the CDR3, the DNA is TGTGCCAGCAGCTGGGGTTCGGGGGGCGCGGACTATGGCTACACCTTC. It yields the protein CASSWGSGGADYGYTF. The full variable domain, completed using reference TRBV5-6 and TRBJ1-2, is DAGVTQSPTHLIKTRGQQVTLRCSPKSGHDTVSWYQQALGQGPQFIFQYYEEEERQRGNFPDRFSGHQFPNYSSELNVNALLLGDSALYLCASSWGSGGADYGYTFGSGTRLTVV.

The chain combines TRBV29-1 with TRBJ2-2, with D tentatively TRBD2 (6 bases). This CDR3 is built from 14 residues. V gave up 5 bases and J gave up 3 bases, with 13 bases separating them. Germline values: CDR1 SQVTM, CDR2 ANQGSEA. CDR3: CSVSGGGYTGELFF. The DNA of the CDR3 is TGCAGCGTTTCGGGTGGGGGGTACACCGGGGAGCTGTTTTTT.

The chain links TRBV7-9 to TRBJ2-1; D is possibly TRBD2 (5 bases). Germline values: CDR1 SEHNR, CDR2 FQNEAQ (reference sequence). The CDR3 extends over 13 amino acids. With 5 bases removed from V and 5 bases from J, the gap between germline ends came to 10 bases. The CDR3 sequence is CASSVGGHNEQFF. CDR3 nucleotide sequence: TGTGCCAGCAGCGTTGGCGGGCACAATGAGCAGTTCTTC.

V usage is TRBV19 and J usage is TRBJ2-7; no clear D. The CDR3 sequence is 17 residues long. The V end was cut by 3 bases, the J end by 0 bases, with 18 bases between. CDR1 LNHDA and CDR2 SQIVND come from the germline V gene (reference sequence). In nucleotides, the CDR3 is TGTGCCAGTAGTATTGCCCAGGCCTCACGAGTCTCCTACGAGCAGTACTTC. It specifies CASSIAQASRVSYEQYF.

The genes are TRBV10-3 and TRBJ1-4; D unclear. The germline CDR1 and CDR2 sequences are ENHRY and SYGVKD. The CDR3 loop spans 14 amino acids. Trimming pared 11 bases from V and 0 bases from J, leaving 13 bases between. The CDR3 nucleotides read TGTGCCGTTTCGCCTATTGCAACTAATGAAAAACTGTTTTTT. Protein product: CAVSPIATNEKLFF.

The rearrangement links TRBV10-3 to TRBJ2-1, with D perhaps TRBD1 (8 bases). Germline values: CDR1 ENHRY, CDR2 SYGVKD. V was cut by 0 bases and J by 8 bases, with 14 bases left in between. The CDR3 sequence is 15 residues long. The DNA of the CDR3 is TGTGCCATCAGTGAGTCAGGACAGGGAGGGGATGAGCAGTTCTTC. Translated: CAISESGQGGDEQFF.

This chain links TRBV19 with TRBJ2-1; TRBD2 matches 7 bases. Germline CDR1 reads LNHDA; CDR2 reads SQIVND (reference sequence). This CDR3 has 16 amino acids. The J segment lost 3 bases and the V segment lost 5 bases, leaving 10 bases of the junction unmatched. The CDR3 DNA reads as TGTGCCAGTAGTGCGACTAGTGGGGGGGTCTACAATGAGCAGTTCTTC. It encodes CASSATSGGVYNEQFF.

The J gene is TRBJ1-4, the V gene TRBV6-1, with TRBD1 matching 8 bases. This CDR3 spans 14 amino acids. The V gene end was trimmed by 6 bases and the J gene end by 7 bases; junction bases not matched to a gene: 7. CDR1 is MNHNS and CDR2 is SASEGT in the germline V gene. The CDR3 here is CASSRTGQGEKLFF. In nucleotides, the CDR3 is TGTGCCAGCAGCAGGACAGGGCAAGGTGAAAAACTGTTTTTT.

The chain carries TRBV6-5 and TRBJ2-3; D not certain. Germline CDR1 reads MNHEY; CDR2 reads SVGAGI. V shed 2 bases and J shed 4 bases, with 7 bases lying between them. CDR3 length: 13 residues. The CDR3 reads CASSYGQPDTQYF. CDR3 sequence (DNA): TGTGCCAGCAGTTACGGGCAGCCAGATACGCAGTATTTT.

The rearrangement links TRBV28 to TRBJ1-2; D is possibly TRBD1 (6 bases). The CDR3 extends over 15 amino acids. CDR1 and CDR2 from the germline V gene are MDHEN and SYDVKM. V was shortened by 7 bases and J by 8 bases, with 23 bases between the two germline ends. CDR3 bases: TGTGCCAGCAACGCCCCAGGGGAGTTCTCTGGAGGCTACACCTTC. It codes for CASNAPGEFSGGYTF.

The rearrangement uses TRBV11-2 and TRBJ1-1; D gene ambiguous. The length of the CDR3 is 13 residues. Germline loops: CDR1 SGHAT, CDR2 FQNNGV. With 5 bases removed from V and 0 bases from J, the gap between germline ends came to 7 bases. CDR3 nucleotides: TGTGCCAGCAGCCAGCACATGAACACTGAAGCTTTCTTT. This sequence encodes CASSQHMNTEAFF.

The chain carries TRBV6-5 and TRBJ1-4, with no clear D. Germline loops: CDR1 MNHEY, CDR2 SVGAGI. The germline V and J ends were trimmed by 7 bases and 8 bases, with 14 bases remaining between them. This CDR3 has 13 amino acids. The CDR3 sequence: CASTPSRREKLFF. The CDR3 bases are TGTGCCAGCACTCCCAGTAGGCGGGAAAAACTGTTTTTT.

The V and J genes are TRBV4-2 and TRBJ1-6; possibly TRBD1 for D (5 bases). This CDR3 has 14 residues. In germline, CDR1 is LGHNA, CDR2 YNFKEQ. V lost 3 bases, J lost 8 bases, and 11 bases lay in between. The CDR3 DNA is TGTGCCAGCAGCCACCCAGGGTCCGATTCACCCCTCCACTTT. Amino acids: CASSHPGSDSPLHF.

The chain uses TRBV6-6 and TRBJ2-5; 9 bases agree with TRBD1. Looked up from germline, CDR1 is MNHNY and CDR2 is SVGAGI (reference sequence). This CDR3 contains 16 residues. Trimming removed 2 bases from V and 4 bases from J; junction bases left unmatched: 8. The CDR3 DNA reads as TGTGCCAGCAGTTACCCGGGACAGGGTAATGGAGAGACCCAGTACTTC. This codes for CASSYPGQGNGETQYF.

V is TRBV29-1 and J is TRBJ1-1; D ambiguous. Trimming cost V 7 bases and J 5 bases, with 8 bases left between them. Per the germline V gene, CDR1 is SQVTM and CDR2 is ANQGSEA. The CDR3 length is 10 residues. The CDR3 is CSGQQTEAFF. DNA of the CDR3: TGCAGCGGGCAGCAGACTGAAGCTTTCTTT. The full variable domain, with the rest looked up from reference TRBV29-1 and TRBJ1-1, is SAVISQKPSRDICQRGTSLTIQCQVDSQVTMMFWYRQQPGQSLTLIATANQGSEATYESGFVIDKFPISRPNLTFSTLTVSNMSPEDSSIYLCSGQQTEAFFGQGTRLTVV.

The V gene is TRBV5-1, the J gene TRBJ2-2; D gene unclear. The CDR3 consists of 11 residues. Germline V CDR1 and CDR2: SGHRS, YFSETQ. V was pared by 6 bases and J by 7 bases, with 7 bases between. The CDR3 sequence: CASTTNGELFF. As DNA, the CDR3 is TGCGCCAGCACTACTAACGGGGAGCTGTTTTTT.

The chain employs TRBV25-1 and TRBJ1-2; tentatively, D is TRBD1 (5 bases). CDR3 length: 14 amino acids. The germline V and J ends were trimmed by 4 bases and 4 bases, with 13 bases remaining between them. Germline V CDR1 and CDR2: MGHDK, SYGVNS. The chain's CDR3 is CASSVGVRGYGYTF. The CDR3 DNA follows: TGTGCCAGCAGTGTGGGGGTGAGGGGCTATGGCTACACCTTC.

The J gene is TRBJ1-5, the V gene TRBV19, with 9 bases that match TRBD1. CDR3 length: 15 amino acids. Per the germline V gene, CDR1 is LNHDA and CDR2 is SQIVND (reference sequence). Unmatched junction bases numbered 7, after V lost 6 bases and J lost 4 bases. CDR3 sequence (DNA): TGTGCCAGTAGAATACAGGGGGCGGCGAATCAGCCCCAGCATTTT. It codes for CASRIQGAANQPQHF. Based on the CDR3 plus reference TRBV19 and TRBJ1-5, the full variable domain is DGGITQSPKYLFRKEGQNVTLSCEQNLNHDAMYWYRQDPGQGLRLIYYSQIVNDFQKGDIAEGYSVSREKKESFPLTVTSAQKNPTAFYLCASRIQGAANQPQHFGDGTRLSIL.

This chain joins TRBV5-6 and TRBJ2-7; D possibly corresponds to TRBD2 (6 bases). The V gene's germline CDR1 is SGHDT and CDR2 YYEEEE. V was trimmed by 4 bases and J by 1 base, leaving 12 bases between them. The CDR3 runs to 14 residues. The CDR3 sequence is CASSPAGRSYEQYF. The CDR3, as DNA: TGTGCCAGCAGCCCCGCGGGACGGTCCTACGAGCAGTACTTC.

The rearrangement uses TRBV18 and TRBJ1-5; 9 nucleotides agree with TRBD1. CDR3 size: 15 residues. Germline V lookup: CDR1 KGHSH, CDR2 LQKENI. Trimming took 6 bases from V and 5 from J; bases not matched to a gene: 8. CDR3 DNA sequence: TGTGCCAGCTCGCTTTCCCGGGACAGGGATCAGCCCCAGCATTTT. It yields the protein CASSLSRDRDQPQHF.

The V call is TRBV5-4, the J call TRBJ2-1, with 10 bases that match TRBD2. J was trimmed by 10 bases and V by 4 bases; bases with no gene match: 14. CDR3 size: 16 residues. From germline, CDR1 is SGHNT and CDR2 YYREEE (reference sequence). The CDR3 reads CASSPQRSGGAREQFF. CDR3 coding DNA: TGTGCCAGCAGCCCCCAAAGGAGCGGGGGGGCCAGAGAGCAGTTCTTC.